These 20 T cell receptor beta chains were sequenced from one sample in a study of T-cell reconstitution after alpha-beta-depleted transplantation in children. Unique molecular identifiers were built into the TCRbeta library. Each CDR3 protein gets one entry after TCRdb re-called the PCR reads with MiXCR. This table has about 540,000 distinct CDR3 sequences, 25% to 30% appearing once. The sample was PBMCs, taken before TCRalphabeta/CD19-depleted stem cell transplant. The source is a boy less than two years old with Wiskott-Aldrich syndrome, due to receive a stem cell transplant.

This clonotype was seen a handful of times. This sequence joins TRBV7-6 and TRBJ1-1; D is unresolved. V was pared by 4 bases and J by 10 bases, with 13 bases between. This CDR3 region has 12 residues. From germline, CDR1 is SGHVS and CDR2 FNYEAQ. Here the CDR3 DNA reads TGTGCCAGCAGCTCCCGGGGAGAGGGAGCTTTCTTT. Translation: CASSSRGEGAFF. Full variable domain (rest looked up from reference TRBV7-6 and TRBJ1-1): GAGVSQSPRYKVTKRGQDVALRCDPISGHVSLYWYRQALGQGPEFLTYFNYEAQQDKSGLPNDRFSAERPEGSISTLTIQRTEQRDSAMYRCASSSRGEGAFFGQGTRLTVV.

This chain links TRBV5-1 with TRBJ2-1; TRBD2 matches at 12 bases. CDR1 is SGHRS, CDR2 YFSETQ, per germline. With 6 bases clipped from V and 8 bases from J, the junction kept 6 bases outside the gene matches. This CDR3 is 14 amino acids long. The CDR3 protein is CASTRLAGDYEQFF. CDR3 DNA: TGCGCCAGCACCAGACTAGCGGGAGATTATGAGCAGTTCTTC.

The chain has TRBV7-9 and TRBJ2-1, with 7 bases aligning to TRBD1. Germline V lookup: CDR1 SEHNR, CDR2 FQNEAQ (reference sequence). The trim removed 10 bases at V and 5 bases at J, leaving 14 bases unmatched. The CDR3 runs to 15 residues. In DNA form, the CDR3 reads TGTGCCACACGGAGAGGGGGCTTAAGGGACAATGAGCAGTTCTTC. It is translated as CATRRGGLRDNEQFF. The full variable domain, completed using reference TRBV7-9 and TRBJ2-1, is DTGVSQNPRHKITKRGQNVTFRCDPISEHNRLYWYRQTLGQGPEFLTYFQNEAQLEKSRLLSDRFSAERPKGSFSTLEIQRTEQGDSAMYLCATRRGGLRDNEQFFGPGTRLTVL.

The sample holds many counts of this clonotype. The rearrangement joins TRBV5-1 to TRBJ2-1; D is ambiguous. The V gene lost 0 bases and the J gene lost 5 bases, with 6 bases spanning the gap. Germline V gives CDR1 SGHRS, CDR2 YFSETQ. CDR3 length: 13 residues. The CDR3 DNA sequence: TGCGCCAGCAGCTTGGGCTCAAACAATGAGCAGTTCTTC. Translating gives CASSLGSNNEQFF. The full variable domain, rest sourced from reference TRBV5-1 and TRBJ2-1, is KAGVTQTPRYLIKTRGQQVTLSCSPISGHRSVSWYQQTPGQGLQFLFEYFSETQRNKGNFPGRFSGRQFSNSRSEMNVSTLELGDSALYLCASSLGSNNEQFFGPGTRLTVL.

The chain recombines TRBV7-9 with TRBJ2-2; D is ambiguous. CDR3 length equals 15 residues. The germline V gene encodes CDR1 SEHNR and CDR2 FQNEAQ (reference sequence). Between the trimmed V and J ends, which lost 1 base and 0 bases, there was a span of 6 bases. CDR3 protein: CASSLVQSNTGELFF. CDR3 nucleotide sequence: TGTGCCAGCAGCTTAGTTCAGTCGAACACCGGGGAGCTGTTTTTT.

The rearrangement links TRBV29-1 to TRBJ2-1, with D hard to call. The CDR3 contains 11 residues. Germline V gene data show CDR1 as SQVTM and CDR2 as ANQGSEA. Trimming removed 6 bases from V and 10 bases from J, with 13 bases in between. Here the CDR3 DNA reads TGCAGCGTCCAAACAGTTTCGGAGCAGTTCTTC. Translating it yields CSVQTVSEQFF.

The V call is TRBV20-1, the J call TRBJ2-1; the D gene is possibly TRBD1 (5 bases). Germline values: CDR1 DFQATT, CDR2 SNEGSKA (reference sequence). The length of the CDR3 is 12 residues. Trimming removed 3 bases from V and 7 bases from J, with 10 bases in between. Here the CDR3 reads CSARAQGNEQFF. DNA of the CDR3: TGCAGTGCTAGGGCCCAGGGAAATGAGCAGTTCTTC.

This clonotype showed up just a few times. The J gene is TRBJ1-1, the V gene TRBV27; D remains ambiguous. The length of the CDR3 is 13 residues. Germline V lookup: CDR1 MNHEY, CDR2 SMNVEV (reference sequence). Trimming took 3 bases from V and 7 from J, leaving 12 bases between them. CDR3 DNA: TGTGCCAGCAGTTTCAAGGGCGAAGGTGAAGCTTTCTTT. Translated, it gives CASSFKGEGEAFF.

The J gene is TRBJ2-1, the V gene TRBV2; 12 bases align to TRBD2. The CDR3 contains 16 residues. Unmatched junction bases numbered 7, after V lost 3 bases and J lost 7 bases. Germline CDR1 and CDR2: SNHLY and FYNNEI. CDR3 residues: CASSDPSGRALNEQFF. DNA of the CDR3: TGTGCCAGCAGTGACCCTAGCGGGAGGGCCCTTAATGAGCAGTTCTTC. The entire variable domain, with the rest obtained from reference TRBV2 and TRBJ2-1, is as follows: EPEVTQTPSHQVTQMGQEVILRCVPISNHLYFYWYRQILGQKVEFLVSFYNNEISEKSEIFDDQFSVERPDGSNFTLKIRSTKLEDSAMYFCASSDPSGRALNEQFFGPGTRLTVL.

This clonotype was seen more than once but under ten times. The J gene is TRBJ1-1, the V gene TRBV7-8; D is ambiguous. CDR1 and CDR2 from the germline V gene are SGHVS and FQNEAQ. The CDR3 consists of 13 residues. Trimming cost V 1 base and J 8 bases, with 11 bases left between them. The CDR3 protein is CASSLEQRGEAFF. CDR3 nucleotide sequence: TGTGCCAGCAGCTTAGAGCAGAGAGGGGAAGCTTTCTTT.

The chain joins TRBV7-9 to TRBJ1-1; 8 nucleotides align to TRBD1. Trimming removed 5 bases from V and 3 bases from J; junction bases left unmatched: 2. The germline V gene encodes CDR1 SEHNR and CDR2 FQNEAQ (reference sequence). CDR3 length: 13 amino acids. This CDR3 reads CASSRTGHTEAFF. The CDR3 bases are TGTGCCAGCAGCAGGACAGGGCACACTGAAGCTTTCTTT.

This clonotype appeared a few times. The chain is built from TRBV20-1 and TRBJ2-7; 9 bases align to TRBD2. The length of the CDR3 is 14 residues. After removal of 3 bases from V and 6 bases from J, the junction contained 9 bases not matched to a gene. The germline V gene has CDR1 DFQATT and CDR2 SNEGSKA (reference sequence). CDR3 sequence: CSARPSGRLGEQYF. The CDR3 DNA reads as TGCAGTGCTAGGCCAAGCGGGAGGTTGGGCGAGCAGTACTTC.

This clonotype was recorded a few times. The chain recombines TRBV11-2 with TRBJ1-5; D gene uncertain. This CDR3 comprises 12 residues. Germline CDR1 reads SGHAT; CDR2 reads FQNNGV. The V end lost 1 base, the J end lost 9 bases, and 7 bases lay between the germline ends. The CDR3 DNA follows: TGTGCCAGCAGCTTAGGGGAGTCGCCCCAGCATTTT. It encodes CASSLGESPQHF. The full variable domain, in which reference TRBV11-2 and TRBJ1-5 provide the parts outside the CDR3, is EAGVAQSPRYKIIEKRQSVAFWCNPISGHATLYWYQQILGQGPKLLIQFQNNGVVDDSQLPKDRFSAERLKGVDSTLKIQPAKLEDSAVYLCASSLGESPQHFGDGTRLSIL.

This clonotype was seen more than once but under ten times. The chain has TRBV10-3 and TRBJ2-3; 10 nucleotides align to TRBD2. Germline values: CDR1 ENHRY, CDR2 SYGVKD. The CDR3 has 13 residues. Losses at the gene ends were 7 bases for V and 6 bases for J; bases not matched to a gene: 4. The CDR3 nucleotides are TGTGCCATCACGGCTAGCGGGAGTGATACGCAGTATTTT. This gives the protein CAITASGSDTQYF.

A few counts support this clonotype. This chain connects TRBV11-1 to TRBJ2-1; a possible D gene is TRBD2 (6 bases). V was cut by 2 bases and J by 1 base, with 24 bases left in between. The CDR3 loop spans 20 amino acids. CDR1 and CDR2 from the germline V gene are SGHAT and FQDESV (reference sequence). The CDR3 DNA sequence: TGTGCCAGCAGCTTAACCCATAGCGGTAGGGGCCTATTATCCTACAATGAGCAGTTCTTC. Translated: CASSLTHSGRGLLSYNEQFF.

The V and J genes are TRBV20-1 and TRBJ2-3; D is unclear. Trimming pared 7 bases from V and 2 bases from J, leaving 4 bases between. Germline values: CDR1 DFQATT, CDR2 SNEGSKA (reference sequence). The CDR3 sequence is 10 residues long. Written as DNA, the CDR3 is TGCAGTGTTTACACAGATACGCAGTATTTT. Amino acids: CSVYTDTQYF.

The table lists this clonotype with a few counts. The chain is built from TRBV12-3 or TRBV12-4 and TRBJ2-2, with 13 bases that match TRBD2. The trim removed 7 bases at V and 5 bases at J, leaving 16 bases unmatched. The CDR3 is 19 residues long. For the CDR3, the DNA is TGTGCCAGCAAGACTAGCGGGAGGACCCTCCGAGGGCGAACCGGGGAGCTGTTTTTT. Translation gives CASKTSGRTLRGRTGELFF.

The gene calls are TRBV7-8 and TRBJ2-1; no firm D call. V was trimmed by 5 bases and J by 9 bases, leaving 14 bases between them. The CDR3 runs 13 residues. Looked up from germline, CDR1 is SGHVS and CDR2 is FQNEAQ. CDR3 in DNA: TGTGCCAGCAGCATAACCTTAGTAAGTGAGCAGTTCTTC. Encoded protein: CASSITLVSEQFF.

The chain is built from TRBV10-3 and TRBJ2-5, with D possibly being TRBD1 (5 bases). With 2 bases removed from V and 1 base from J, the gap between germline ends came to 8 bases. The CDR3 contains 14 residues. Germline V gene sequence: CDR1 ENHRY, CDR2 SYGVKD. The chain's CDR3 is CAISETDSQETQYF. CDR3 sequence (DNA): TGTGCCATCAGTGAGACTGACAGCCAAGAGACCCAGTACTTC.

The chain combines TRBV5-1 with TRBJ2-2, with a weak D call TRBD1 (6 bases). Germline V gene data show CDR1 as SGHRS and CDR2 as YFSETQ. V was clipped by 7 bases and J by 4 bases, with 17 bases between them. The CDR3 spans 15 residues. The CDR3 DNA is TGCGCCAGCGGGACAAAGGGTTGGAGCACCGGGGAGCTGTTTTTT. It yields the protein CASGTKGWSTGELFF.